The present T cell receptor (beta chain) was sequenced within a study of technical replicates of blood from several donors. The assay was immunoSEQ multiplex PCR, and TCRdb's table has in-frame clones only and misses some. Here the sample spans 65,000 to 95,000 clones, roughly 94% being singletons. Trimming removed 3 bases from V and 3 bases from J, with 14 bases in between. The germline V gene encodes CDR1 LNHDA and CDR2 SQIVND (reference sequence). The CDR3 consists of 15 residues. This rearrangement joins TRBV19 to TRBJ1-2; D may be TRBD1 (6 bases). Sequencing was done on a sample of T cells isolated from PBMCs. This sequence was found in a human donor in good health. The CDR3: CASSIEGRGDYGYTF. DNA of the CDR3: TGTGCCAGTAGTATCGAGGGCAGGGGAGACTATGGCTACACCTTC.